The rows below give T cell receptor beta chains drawn from one sample of a study of identifying expanded T cells in peripheral blood. Using immunoSEQ multiplex PCR, the repertoire was profiled, and TCRdb retains in-frame clones only, with some absent. The table lists 90,000 to 100,000 clones, about nine tenths of them singletons. Sample: blood. The origin of the receptors is a person between 18 and 75 years old in good health. The CDR3 runs from the conserved cysteine through the conserved F or W. The D gene is left open where the match is weak. For some rows the clone size is stated as once, few or many, or as a class when expanded; others skip it.

j_call,clone_size,d_call,v_call,cdr3_aa,cdr3_nt
TRBJ1-5,.,.,TRBV4-3,CASSQEPGGRQPQHF,TGCGCCAGCAGCCAAGAACCGGGAGGAAGGCAGCCCCAGCATTTT
TRBJ2-3,.,TRBD1,TRBV7-3,CASSTQGASTDTQYF,TGTGCCAGCAGCACCCAGGGGGCGAGCACAGATACGCAGTATTTT
TRBJ2-1,.,TRBD2,TRBV7-2,CASSFPLAGYNEQFF,TGTGCCAGCAGCTTCCCACTAGCGGGGTACAATGAGCAGTTCTTC
TRBJ2-1,.,.,TRBV4-3,CASSQDLARWVLFF,TGCGCCAGCAGCCAAGATCTGGCCAGATGGGTTCTGTTCTTC
TRBJ1-2,.,.,TRBV2,CASSEAGTGGYTF,TGTGCCAGCAGTGAAGCAGGCACGGGAGGCTACACCTTC
TRBJ2-3,.,.,TRBV30,CAFWGRGGDTQYF,TGTGCCTTCTGGGGCAGAGGGGGAGATACGCAGTATTTT
TRBJ2-7,few,.,TRBV2,CASSVAGYEQYF,TGTGCCAGCAGTGTGGCAGGCTACGAGCAGTACTTC
TRBJ1-5,once,.,TRBV6-5,CASSTSSNQPQHF,TGTGCCAGCAGCACCAGTAGCAATCAGCCCCAGCATTTT
TRBJ2-7,.,TRBD1,TRBV6-5,CASRPTGVWEQYF,TGTGCCAGCAGGCCTACAGGGGTGTGGGAGCAGTACTTC
TRBJ2-1,.,.,TRBV28,CASSLYRDEQFF,TGTGCCAGCAGTTTGTATAGGGATGAGCAGTTCTTC
TRBJ1-4,.,.,TRBV29-1,CSVAQDREKLFF,TGCAGCGTCGCTCAGGATCGGGAAAAACTGTTTTTT
TRBJ2-2,.,.,TRBV7-8,CASSLSGASGELFF,TGTGCCAGCAGCTTATCGGGGGCAAGCGGGGAGCTGTTTTTT
TRBJ1-5,.,.,TRBV5-1,CASSRDGRSNQPQHF,TGCGCCAGCAGCCGGGACGGCCGTAGCAATCAGCCCCAGCATTTT
TRBJ1-1,few,.,TRBV6-1,CASSDGVPNTEAFF,TGTGCCAGCAGTGACGGGGTCCCGAACACTGAAGCTTTCTTT
TRBJ1-2,.,.,TRBV6-6,CASSLGPLYGYTF,TGTGCCAGCAGTCTGGGACCGCTTTATGGCTACACCTTC
TRBJ2-7,.,.,TRBV6-5,CASSFDPEAPGYEQYF,TGTGCCAGCAGTTTCGACCCCGAAGCACCAGGATACGAGCAGTACTTC
TRBJ2-7,.,TRBD1,TRBV27,CASSSQGYEQYF,TGTGCCAGCAGTTCACAGGGGTACGAGCAGTACTTC
TRBJ2-2,.,TRBD1,TRBV18,CASSPPGQGITGELFF,TGTGCCAGCTCACCACCAGGACAGGGTATCACCGGGGAGCTGTTTTTT
TRBJ2-5,.,TRBD1,TRBV19,CASSPDRGFRETQYF,TGTGCCAGTAGTCCGGACAGGGGGTTCCGAGAGACCCAGTACTTC
TRBJ1-5,.,.,TRBV9,CASSMGQGINQPQHF,TGTGCCAGCAGCATGGGGCAGGGGATCAATCAGCCCCAGCATTTT
TRBJ1-4,.,.,TRBV30,CAWRGEDEKLFF,TGTGCCTGGAGAGGGGAAGATGAAAAACTGTTTTTT
TRBJ2-6,.,.,TRBV4-3,CASSQDLSSGANVLTF,TGCGCCAGCAGCCAAGATTTGTCCTCTGGGGCCAACGTCCTGACTTTC
TRBJ1-1,few,.,TRBV30,CASQVGDEAFF,TGTGCCTCCCAAGTGGGGGATGAAGCTTTCTTT
TRBJ2-1,.,TRBD2,TRBV28,CASSYYGLAESSYNEQFF,TGTGCCAGCAGTTACTACGGACTAGCAGAGAGCTCCTACAATGAGCAGTTCTTC
TRBJ2-7,.,TRBD2,TRBV5-1,CASSYGLAGSYEQYF,TGCGCCAGCAGCTATGGACTAGCGGGGTCCTACGAGCAGTACTTC
TRBJ1-1,.,.,TRBV5-1,CASSLTGVWNTEAFF,TGCGCCAGCAGCTTAACGGGGGTATGGAACACTGAAGCTTTCTTT
TRBJ2-2,.,.,TRBV2,CASSFGTVTGELFF,TGTGCCAGCAGTTTCGGGACGGTGACCGGGGAGCTGTTTTTT
TRBJ1-1,.,.,TRBV9,CASSVHPQGRMFAEAFF,TGTGCCAGCAGCGTCCATCCCCAGGGGCGGATGTTCGCTGAAGCTTTCTTT
TRBJ1-6,medium-sized,.,TRBV5-8,CASSLSRGTGNSPLHF,TGTGCCAGCAGCTTATCCCGGGGCACAGGGAATTCACCCCTCCACTTT
TRBJ2-2,.,TRBD1,TRBV10-1,CASSLDRGSTGELFF,TGCGCCAGCAGCCTCGACAGGGGATCCACCGGGGAGCTGTTTTTT
TRBJ1-2,.,TRBD1,TRBV28,CASSPPGTGNGYTF,TGTGCCAGCAGTCCACCCGGGACAGGGAATGGCTACACCTTC
TRBJ1-5,.,.,TRBV5-5,CASSSTAYSNQPQHF,TGTGCCAGCAGCTCGACAGCTTATAGCAATCAGCCCCAGCATTTT
TRBJ1-5,.,.,TRBV7-6,CASSLFRNQPQHF,TGTGCCAGCAGCTTATTCAGAAATCAGCCCCAGCATTTT
TRBJ2-3,.,.,TRBV28,CASTLRGPDTQYF,TGTGCCAGCACCCTGAGGGGCCCAGATACGCAGTATTTT
TRBJ2-1,once,.,TRBV6-6,CASSYSLGNEQFF,TGTGCCAGCAGTTACTCTTTGGGGAATGAGCAGTTCTTC
TRBJ2-1,.,.,TRBV27,CASSDDSSSYNEQFF,TGTGCCAGCAGTGACGACTCGAGCTCCTACAATGAGCAGTTCTTC
TRBJ2-3,.,.,TRBV2,CASKNGGASTDTQYF,TGTGCCAGCAAGAACGGTGGGGCCAGCACAGATACGCAGTATTTT
TRBJ1-6,few,.,TRBV2,CASSGENSYNSPLHF,TGTGCCAGCAGTGGGGAAAACTCCTATAATTCACCCCTCCACTTT
TRBJ1-4,.,TRBD1,TRBV19,CASSTIQGSNEKLFF,TGTGCCAGTAGTACTATACAGGGGTCCAATGAAAAACTGTTTTTT
TRBJ2-1,many,.,TRBV2,CASSVQGAHNEQFF,TGTGCCAGCAGTGTTCAGGGAGCCCACAATGAGCAGTTCTTC
TRBJ2-7,.,TRBD1,TRBV7-9,CASSFPGQGGPEQYF,TGTGCCAGCAGCTTCCCGGGACAGGGGGGCCCCGAGCAGTACTTC
TRBJ2-2,once,TRBD2,TRBV7-7,CASSDRTSGGAGELFF,TGTGCCAGCAGCGACCGGACTAGCGGGGGGGCCGGGGAGCTGTTTTTT
TRBJ2-5,.,TRBD2,TRBV5-1,CASSLLSSGLLQETQYF,TGCGCCAGCAGCTTGTTGTCTAGCGGGCTACTCCAAGAGACCCAGTACTTC